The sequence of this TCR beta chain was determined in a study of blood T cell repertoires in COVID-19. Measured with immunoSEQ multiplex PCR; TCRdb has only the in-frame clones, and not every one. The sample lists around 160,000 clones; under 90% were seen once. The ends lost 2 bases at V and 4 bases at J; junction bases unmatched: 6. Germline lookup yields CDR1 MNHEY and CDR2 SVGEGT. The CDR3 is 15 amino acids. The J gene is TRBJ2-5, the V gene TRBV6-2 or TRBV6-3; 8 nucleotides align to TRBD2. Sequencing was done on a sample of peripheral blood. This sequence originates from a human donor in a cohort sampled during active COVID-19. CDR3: CASSYRGGPGETQYF. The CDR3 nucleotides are TGTGCCAGCAGTTACCGCGGGGGGCCGGGAGAGACCCAGTACTTC.